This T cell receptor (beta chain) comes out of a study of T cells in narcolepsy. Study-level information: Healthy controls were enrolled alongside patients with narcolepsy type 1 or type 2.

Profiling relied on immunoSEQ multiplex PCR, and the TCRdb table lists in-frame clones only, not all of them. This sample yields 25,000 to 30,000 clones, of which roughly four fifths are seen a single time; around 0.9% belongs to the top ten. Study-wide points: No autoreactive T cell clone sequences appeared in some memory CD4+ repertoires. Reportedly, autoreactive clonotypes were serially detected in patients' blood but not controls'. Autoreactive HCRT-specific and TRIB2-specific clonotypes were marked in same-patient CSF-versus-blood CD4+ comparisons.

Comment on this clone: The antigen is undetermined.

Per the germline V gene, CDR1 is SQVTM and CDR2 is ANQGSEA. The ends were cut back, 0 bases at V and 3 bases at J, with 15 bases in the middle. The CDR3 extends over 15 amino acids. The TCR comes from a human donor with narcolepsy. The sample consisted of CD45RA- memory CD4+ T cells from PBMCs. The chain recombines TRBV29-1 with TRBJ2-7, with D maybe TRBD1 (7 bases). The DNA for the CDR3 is TGCAGCGTTGAAGATATCCAGGGGGGTATCTACGAGCAGTACTTC. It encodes CSVEDIQGGIYEQYF.